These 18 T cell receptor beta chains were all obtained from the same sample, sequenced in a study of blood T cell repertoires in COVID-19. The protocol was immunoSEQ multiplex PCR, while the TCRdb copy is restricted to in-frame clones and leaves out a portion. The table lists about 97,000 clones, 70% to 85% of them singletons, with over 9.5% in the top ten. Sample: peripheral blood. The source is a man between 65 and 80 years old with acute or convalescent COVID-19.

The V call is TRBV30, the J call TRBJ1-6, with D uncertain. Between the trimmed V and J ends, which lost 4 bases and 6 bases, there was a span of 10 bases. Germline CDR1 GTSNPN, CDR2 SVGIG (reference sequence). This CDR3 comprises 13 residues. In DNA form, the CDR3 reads TGTGCCTGGACCGCAAGCGGTAATTCACCCCTCCACTTT. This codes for CAWTASGNSPLHF.

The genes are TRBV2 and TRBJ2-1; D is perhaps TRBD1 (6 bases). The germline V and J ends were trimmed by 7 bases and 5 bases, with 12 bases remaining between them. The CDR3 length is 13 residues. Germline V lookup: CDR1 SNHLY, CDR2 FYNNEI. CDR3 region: CASNLDRNNEQFF. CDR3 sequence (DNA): TGTGCCAGCAACCTCGACAGGAACAATGAGCAGTTCTTC.

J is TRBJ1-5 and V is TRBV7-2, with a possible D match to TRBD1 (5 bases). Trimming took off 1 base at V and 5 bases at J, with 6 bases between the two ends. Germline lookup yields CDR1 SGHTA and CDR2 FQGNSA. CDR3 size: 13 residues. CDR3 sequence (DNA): TGTGCCAGCAGCTTAGGGGGGGATCAGCCCCAGCATTTT. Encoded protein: CASSLGGDQPQHF.

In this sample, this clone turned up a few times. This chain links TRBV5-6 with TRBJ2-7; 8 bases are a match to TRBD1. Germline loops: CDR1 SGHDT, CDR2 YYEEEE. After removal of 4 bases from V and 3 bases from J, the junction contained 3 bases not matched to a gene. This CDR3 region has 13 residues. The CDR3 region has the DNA TGTGCCAGCAGCCGGACAGGGAACTACGAGCAGTACTTC. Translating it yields CASSRTGNYEQYF.

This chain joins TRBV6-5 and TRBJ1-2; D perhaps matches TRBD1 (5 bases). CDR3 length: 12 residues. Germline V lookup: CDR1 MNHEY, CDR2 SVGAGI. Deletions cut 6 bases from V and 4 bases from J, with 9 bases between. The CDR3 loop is CASRRQSYGYTF. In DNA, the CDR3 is TGTGCCAGCAGAAGACAGAGCTATGGCTACACCTTC.

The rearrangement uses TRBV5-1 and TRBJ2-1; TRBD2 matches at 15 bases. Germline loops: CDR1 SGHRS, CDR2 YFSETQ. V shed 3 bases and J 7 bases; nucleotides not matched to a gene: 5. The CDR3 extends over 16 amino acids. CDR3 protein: CASSSGLAGGKNEQFF. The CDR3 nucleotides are TGCGCCAGCAGCTCTGGACTAGCGGGAGGGAAAAATGAGCAGTTCTTC. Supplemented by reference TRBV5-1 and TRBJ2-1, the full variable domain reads KAGVTQTPRYLIKTRGQQVTLSCSPISGHRSVSWYQQTPGQGLQFLFEYFSETQRNKGNFPGRFSGRQFSNSRSEMNVSTLELGDSALYLCASSSGLAGGKNEQFFGPGTRLTVL.

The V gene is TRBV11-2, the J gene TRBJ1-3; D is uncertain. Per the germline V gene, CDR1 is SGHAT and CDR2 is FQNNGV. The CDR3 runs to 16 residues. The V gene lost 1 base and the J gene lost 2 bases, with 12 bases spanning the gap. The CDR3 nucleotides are TGTGCCAGCAGCTTAGGGAGATGGCCTCCTGGAAACACCATATATTTT. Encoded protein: CASSLGRWPPGNTIYF.

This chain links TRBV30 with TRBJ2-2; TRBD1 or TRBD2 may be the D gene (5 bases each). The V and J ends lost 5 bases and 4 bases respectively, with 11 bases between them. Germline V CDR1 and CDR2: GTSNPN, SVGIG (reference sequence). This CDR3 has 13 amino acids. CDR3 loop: CAWGGEGTGELFF. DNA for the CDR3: TGTGCCTGGGGGGGAGAGGGCACCGGGGAGCTGTTTTTT.

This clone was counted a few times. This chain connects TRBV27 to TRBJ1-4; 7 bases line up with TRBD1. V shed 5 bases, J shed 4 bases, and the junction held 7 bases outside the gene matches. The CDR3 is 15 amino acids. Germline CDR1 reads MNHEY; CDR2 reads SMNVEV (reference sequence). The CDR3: CASSRLGTDNEKLFF. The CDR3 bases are TGTGCCAGCAGTCGACTCGGGACAGATAATGAAAAACTGTTTTTT.

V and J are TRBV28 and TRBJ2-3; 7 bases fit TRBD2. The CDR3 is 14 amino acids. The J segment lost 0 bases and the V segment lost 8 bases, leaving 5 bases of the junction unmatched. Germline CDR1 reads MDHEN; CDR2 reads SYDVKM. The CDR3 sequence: CASVTSLSTDTQYF. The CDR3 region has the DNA TGTGCCAGCGTGACTAGCCTAAGCACAGATACGCAGTATTTT. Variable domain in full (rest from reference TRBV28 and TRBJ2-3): DVKVTQSSRYLVKRTGEKVFLECVQDMDHENMFWYRQDPGLGLRLIYFSYDVKMKEKGDIPEGYSVSREKKERFSLILESASTNQTSMYLCASVTSLSTDTQYFGPGTRLTVL.

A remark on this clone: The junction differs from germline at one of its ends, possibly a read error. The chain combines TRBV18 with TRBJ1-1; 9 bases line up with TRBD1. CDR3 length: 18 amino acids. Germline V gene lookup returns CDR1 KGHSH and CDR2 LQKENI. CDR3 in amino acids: CASSLEQGALGLNTEAFF. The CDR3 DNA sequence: TGTGCCAGCTCACTGGAACAGGGGGCCCTGGGGCTGAACACTGAGGCTTTCTTT.

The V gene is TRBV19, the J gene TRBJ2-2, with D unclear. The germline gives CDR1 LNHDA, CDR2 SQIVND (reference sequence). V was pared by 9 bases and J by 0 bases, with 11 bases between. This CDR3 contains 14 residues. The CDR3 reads CASTRRANTGELFF. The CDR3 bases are TGTGCCAGCACGAGACGGGCGAACACCGGGGAGCTGTTTTTT.

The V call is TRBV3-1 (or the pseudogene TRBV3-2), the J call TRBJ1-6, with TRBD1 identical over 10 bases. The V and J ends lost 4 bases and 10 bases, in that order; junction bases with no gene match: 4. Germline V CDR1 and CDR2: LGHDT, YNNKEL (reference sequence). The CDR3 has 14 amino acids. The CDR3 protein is CASSPRDRGSPLHF. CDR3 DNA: TGTGCCAGCAGCCCCCGGGACAGGGGCTCACCCCTCCACTTT.

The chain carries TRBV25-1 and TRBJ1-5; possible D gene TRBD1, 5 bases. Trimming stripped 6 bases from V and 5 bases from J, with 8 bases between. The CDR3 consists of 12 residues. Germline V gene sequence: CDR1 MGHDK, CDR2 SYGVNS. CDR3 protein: CASSRVDQPQHF. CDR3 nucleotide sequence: TGTGCCAGCAGCAGGGTGGATCAGCCCCAGCATTTT.

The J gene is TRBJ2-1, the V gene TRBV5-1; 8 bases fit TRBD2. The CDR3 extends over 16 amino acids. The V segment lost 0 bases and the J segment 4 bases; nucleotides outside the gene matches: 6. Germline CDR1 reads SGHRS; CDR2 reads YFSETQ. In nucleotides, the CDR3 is TGCGCCAGCAGCTTGGATGGCGGGAGGACATACAATGAGCAGTTCTTC. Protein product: CASSLDGGRTYNEQFF.

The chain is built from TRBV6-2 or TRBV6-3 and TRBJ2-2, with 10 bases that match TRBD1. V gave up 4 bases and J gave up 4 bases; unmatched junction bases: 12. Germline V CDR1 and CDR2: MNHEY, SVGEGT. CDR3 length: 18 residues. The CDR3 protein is CASSSGTGVRAITGELFF. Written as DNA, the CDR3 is TGTGCCAGCAGTTCTGGGACAGGGGTCCGAGCGATCACCGGGGAGCTGTTTTTT.

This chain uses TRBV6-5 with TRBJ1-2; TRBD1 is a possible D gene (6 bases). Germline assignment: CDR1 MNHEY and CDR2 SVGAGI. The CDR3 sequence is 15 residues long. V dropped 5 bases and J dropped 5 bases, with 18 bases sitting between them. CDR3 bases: TGTGCCAGCAGTCCTTGGGTGGGACAAACTTATGGCTACACCTTC. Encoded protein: CASSPWVGQTYGYTF.

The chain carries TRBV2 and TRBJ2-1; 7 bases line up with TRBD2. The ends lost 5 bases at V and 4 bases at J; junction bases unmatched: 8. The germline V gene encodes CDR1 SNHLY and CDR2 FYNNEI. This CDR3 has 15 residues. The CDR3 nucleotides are TGTGCCAGCAGTCGGACTAGTAGTTTATACAATGAGCAGTTCTTC. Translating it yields CASSRTSSLYNEQFF.